Many counts were recorded for the clone carrying this T cell receptor (beta chain). These data come from a study of human T cells and chemical hapten exposure. The time point: patch test 2, 6 weeks after DPC sensitization. Treatment described: therapeutic diphenylcyclopropenone sensitization with weekly scalp DPC. Via MiXCR, TCRdb re-called the RACE reads, giving one row per CDR3 protein. The top ten clones hold about 1.5% of a sample with some 82,000 distinct CDR3 sequences, around 7% of them seen once. This sequence originates from a woman aged 25 to 39 with alopecia areata. Some clones in this sample may be carry-over from other donors' samples. The material sequenced was whole blood, taken in connection with sensitization to the hapten diphenylcyclopropenone (DPC).

The DNA for the CDR3 is TGTGCCAGCAGCTTAATGGCAGACTCAAACACTGAAGCTTTCTTT. It specifies CASSLMADSNTEAFF. This chain uses TRBV7-8 with TRBJ1-1; D not resolved. Germline-derived CDR1 and CDR2 are SGHVS and FQNEAQ. The CDR3 has 15 amino acids. Trimming stripped 2 bases from V and 2 bases from J, with 12 bases between.